This T cell receptor beta chain was recorded in a study of response to subunit inactivated influenza vaccine. TCRdb passed the RT-PCR reads through MiXCR, listing each CDR3 protein once. The sample shows more than 500,000 distinct CDR3 sequences, about 10% of them seen only once. This clonotype has only a few counts. This CDR3 is 16 amino acids long. V was pared by 7 bases and J by 0 bases, with 17 bases between. CDR1 is SGHRS, CDR2 YFSETQ, per germline. A further study also used this sample, focusing on T cells expressing NK-cell markers. That work contributes: Libraries used 5'RACE template switching adding universal primer site and UMIs.

This TCR came from a man aged 50 or older who received an inactivated influenza vaccine. The V and J genes are TRBV5-1 and TRBJ2-4; no clear D gene. Source: PBMCs from blood, taken on the day of vaccination. The CDR3 loop reads CASHPDISLAKNIQYF. The CDR3 nucleotides read TGCGCCAGCCACCCCGACATCAGCCTAGCCAAAAACATTCAGTACTTC.